Shown below are 28 T cell receptor beta chains from a single sample sequenced in a study of blood T cell repertoires in COVID-19. Sequencing used immunoSEQ multiplex PCR; TCRdb keeps in-frame clones, though not all of them. The data hold about 410,000 clones, with around 91% observed a single time. Sequenced: peripheral blood. The receptors come from a middle-aged woman with COVID-19, enrolled during active disease.

The table lists this clone with a count of one. This chain uses TRBV25-1 with TRBJ2-2, with D hard to call. The V gene's germline CDR1 is MGHDK and CDR2 SYGVNS. Trimming left V 3 bases short and J 1 base short, with 6 bases between. CDR3 length: 14 residues. CDR3 coding DNA: TGTGCCAGCAGTGACAGAAAGAACACCGGGGAGCTGTTTTTT. Residues: CASSDRKNTGELFF.

The CDR3 nucleotides are TGTGCCAGTAGTAAAGGACAGGGGTTTACGCAGTATTTT. Its protein product is CASSKGQGFTQYF. V gene TRBV19 combines with J gene TRBJ2-3; 9 bases agree with TRBD1. Looked up from germline, CDR1 is LNHDA and CDR2 is SQIVND (reference sequence). This CDR3 has 13 amino acids. V gave up 4 bases and J gave up 8 bases; unmatched junction bases: 4.

The chain employs TRBV28 and TRBJ1-2; 9 nucleotides align to TRBD1. The CDR3 has 16 amino acids. The germline gives CDR1 MDHEN, CDR2 SYDVKM. V shed 5 bases and J 4 bases; nucleotides not matched to a gene: 11. CDR3 sequence: CASSRTGGSLSYGYTF. The DNA of the CDR3 is TGTGCCAGCAGTCGAACAGGGGGCTCCCTTTCCTATGGCTACACCTTC.

The chain is built from TRBV9 and TRBJ2-1; possible D gene TRBD1, 6 bases. The CDR3 loop spans 14 amino acids. Between the trimmed V and J ends, which lost 0 bases and 6 bases, there was a span of 10 bases. Per germline, CDR1 SGDLS and CDR2 YYNGEE. CDR3 residues: CASSVAAGANEQFF. DNA for the CDR3: TGTGCCAGCAGCGTAGCTGCAGGGGCCAATGAGCAGTTCTTC.

This clone occurred once. The gene calls are TRBV27 and TRBJ2-1; TRBD2 aligns across 12 bases. The CDR3 has 18 residues. Germline V gene data show CDR1 as MNHEY and CDR2 as SMNVEV (reference sequence). The ends lost 0 bases at V and 0 bases at J; junction bases unmatched: 3. CDR3: CASSLSELAGGSYNEQFF. The CDR3 nucleotides are TGTGCCAGCAGTTTATCGGAACTAGCGGGAGGCTCCTACAATGAGCAGTTCTTC.

The chain combines TRBV9 with TRBJ2-3; TRBD2 matches at 11 bases. Germline V gene sequence: CDR1 SGDLS, CDR2 YYNGEE. V gave up 4 bases and J gave up 15 bases; unmatched junction bases: 10. The CDR3 is 13 residues long. The CDR3 region is CASSLGRLAGKYF. In nucleotides, the CDR3 is TGTGCCAGCAGCCTAGGTCGACTAGCGGGAAAATATTTT.

This rearrangement joins TRBV27 to TRBJ2-1, with TRBD2 matching 8 bases. Germline V gene sequence: CDR1 MNHEY, CDR2 SMNVEV (reference sequence). The CDR3 has 16 residues. V gave up 1 base and J gave up 5 bases; unmatched junction bases: 7. This CDR3 is CASSLLTSGSDNEQFF. CDR3 DNA sequence: TGTGCCAGCAGTTTATTAACTAGCGGATCTGACAATGAGCAGTTCTTC.

In its sample, this clone was seen once. This chain connects TRBV6-5 to TRBJ2-7, with a weak D call TRBD2 (6 bases). Trimming left V 7 bases short and J 5 bases short, with 15 bases between. CDR3 size: 13 residues. Germline V lookup: CDR1 MNHEY, CDR2 SVGAGI. CDR3 sequence reads: CASTISGEDEQYF. The CDR3 nucleotides are TGTGCCAGCACCATTAGTGGGGAGGACGAGCAGTACTTC.

V is TRBV10-3 and J is TRBJ1-1, with TRBD1 identical over 9 bases. The CDR3 has 14 amino acids. CDR1 and CDR2 (germline): ENHRY, SYGVKD. V shed 3 bases, J shed 3 bases, and the junction held 2 bases outside the gene matches. The CDR3 spells CAISDRTGDTEAFF. DNA of the CDR3: TGTGCCATCAGTGATCGGACAGGGGACACTGAAGCTTTCTTT.

A single count supports this clone. The chain links TRBV4-1 to TRBJ1-2, with D possibly TRBD1 on 6 matching bases. The V and J ends lost 4 bases and 4 bases respectively, with 13 bases between them. The CDR3 sequence is 14 residues long. Per the germline V gene, CDR1 is MGHRA and CDR2 is YSYEKL. CDR3 sequence: CASSPPTGSYGYTF. The CDR3 DNA follows: TGCGCCAGCAGCCCTCCGACAGGAAGCTATGGCTACACCTTC.

The CDR3 DNA reads as TGTGCCAGCAGCCAAGATTTGGGCGGACTAGCGGGGATAACCGGGGAGCTGTTTTTT. It is translated as CASSQDLGGLAGITGELFF. The chain links TRBV4-2 to TRBJ2-2, with TRBD2 identical over 12 bases. V lost 0 bases and J lost 5; bases outside the gene matches: 10. The length of the CDR3 is 19 residues. Germline V gene data show CDR1 as LGHNA and CDR2 as YNFKEQ.

The V gene is TRBV6-5, the J gene TRBJ1-1, with D unresolved. This CDR3 contains 14 residues. Trimming stripped 0 bases from V and 2 bases from J, with 7 bases between. In germline, CDR1 is MNHEY, CDR2 SVGAGI. CDR3 sequence (DNA): TGTGCCAGCAGTTACTCATTTCAAAACACTGAAGCTTTCTTT. Translating gives CASSYSFQNTEAFF.

This chain connects TRBV19 to TRBJ1-1; TRBD1 might be the D (6 bases). In germline, CDR1 is LNHDA, CDR2 SQIVND (reference sequence). With 9 bases removed from V and 6 bases from J, the gap between germline ends came to 14 bases. This CDR3 region has 12 residues. CDR3 bases: TGTGCCAGCTGGGGGGGGCTGGCTGAAGCTTTCTTT. Protein: CASWGGLAEAFF.

This clone has just one count. The chain carries TRBV27 and TRBJ2-7; 7 nucleotides match TRBD1. Germline lookup yields CDR1 MNHEY and CDR2 SMNVEV (reference sequence). This CDR3 contains 14 residues. J was trimmed by 5 bases and V by 3 bases; bases with no gene match: 7. Written as DNA, the CDR3 is TGTGCCAGCAGTTTGGGGGACAGCAGCAACGAGCAGTACTTC. Amino acid sequence: CASSLGDSSNEQYF.

The chain combines TRBV7-6 with TRBJ1-3; D remains unclear. Trimming stripped 0 bases from V and 0 bases from J, with 6 bases between. There are 15 residues in the CDR3. Germline loops: CDR1 SGHVS, CDR2 FNYEAQ. The DNA for the CDR3 is TGTGCCAGCAGCTTAGCATGGAGCTCTGGAAACACCATATATTTT. Amino acid sequence: CASSLAWSSGNTIYF.

CDR3 sequence reads: CASSLERGGKDTQYF. Here the CDR3 DNA reads TGTGCCAGCAGCTTAGAGCGGGGGGGCAAAGATACGCAGTATTTT. The gene calls are TRBV7-3 and TRBJ2-3; TRBD2 agrees at 10 bases. V gave up 2 bases and J gave up 5 bases; unmatched junction bases: 4. The CDR3 is 15 amino acids. CDR1 and CDR2 from the germline V gene are SGHTA and FQGTGA.

V is TRBV4-3 and J is TRBJ2-6; 9 bases agree with TRBD1. Trimming cost V 5 bases and J 1 base; bases outside gene matches: 6. This CDR3 spans 17 amino acids. The germline CDR1 and CDR2 sequences are LGHNA and YSLEER. The DNA of the CDR3 is TGCGCCAGCAGCGTTGGGACAGGGCGATCTGGGGCCAACGTCCTGACTTTC. Its translation is CASSVGTGRSGANVLTF.

The genes are TRBV11-3 and TRBJ1-1; a weak D match, TRBD1 (6 bases). Germline CDR1 and CDR2: SGHNT and YENEEA. The germline V and J ends were trimmed by 1 base and 10 bases, with 13 bases remaining between them. The CDR3 length is 13 residues. CDR3 nucleotides: TGTGCCAGCAGCTTAGTTCCCGGGACAAGAGCTTTCTTT. It translates to CASSLVPGTRAFF.

This sequence joins TRBV4-1 and TRBJ2-7; D ambiguous. V lost 0 bases and J 4 bases, leaving 16 bases between the germline ends. The germline V gene encodes CDR1 MGHRA and CDR2 YSYEKL. The CDR3 is 16 amino acids. CDR3 residues: CASSQDDLEKEYEQYF. DNA of the CDR3: TGCGCCAGCAGCCAAGATGACCTGGAAAAGGAGTACGAGCAGTACTTC.

Only a few counts were recorded for this clone. The chain couples TRBV2 to TRBJ1-1; no firm D call. The germline V and J ends were trimmed by 3 bases and 4 bases, with 12 bases remaining between them. Germline loops: CDR1 SNHLY, CDR2 FYNNEI. The CDR3 runs 14 residues. The CDR3 coding sequence is TGTGCCAGCAGTGATAGCAGCCGGGGCACTGAAGCTTTCTTT. This codes for CASSDSSRGTEAFF.

This chain's CDR3 is CASSLGGGTDTQYF. For the CDR3, the DNA is TGTGCCAGCAGTTTAGGCGGTGGGACAGATACGCAGTATTTT. This chain uses TRBV27 with TRBJ2-3; D ambiguous. Germline V gene data show CDR1 as MNHEY and CDR2 as SMNVEV (reference sequence). CDR3 size: 14 residues. Trimming took 2 bases from V and 3 from J, leaving 9 bases between them.

V usage is TRBV6-4 and J usage is TRBJ1-1, with D unresolved. CDR1 and CDR2 from the germline V gene are MRHNA and SNTAGT. CDR3 length equals 15 residues. V lost 0 bases and J 0 bases, leaving 8 bases between the germline ends. CDR3 DNA: TGTGCCAGCAGTGACTCCGGCGGGGTGAACACTGAAGCTTTCTTT. Its protein is CASSDSGGVNTEAFF.

The chain couples TRBV9 to TRBJ2-1; a weak D match, TRBD1 (5 bases). The ends were cut back, 0 bases at V and 7 bases at J, with 11 bases in the middle. Looked up from germline, CDR1 is SGDLS and CDR2 is YYNGEE. The CDR3 has 14 residues. The CDR3, as DNA: TGTGCCAGCAGCGTAGATCCCAAGGGGAATGAGCAGTTCTTC. Translation: CASSVDPKGNEQFF.

This clone has a single count. This rearrangement joins TRBV5-6 to TRBJ2-2; 9 positions agree with TRBD2. This CDR3 is 18 amino acids long. The junction had 6 bases not matched to a gene; V was cut back by 0 bases and J by 0 bases. Germline loops: CDR1 SGHDT, CDR2 YYEEEE. The DNA for the CDR3 is TGTGCCAGCAGCTTGGCCAATAGCGGGAGAGCGAACACCGGGGAGCTGTTTTTT. It is translated as CASSLANSGRANTGELFF.

Comment on this clone: Other DNA sequences from this sample encode an identical CDR3 as well. The V gene is TRBV28, the J gene TRBJ1-2; a weak D match, TRBD1 (5 bases). Between the trimmed V and J ends, which lost 3 bases and 4 bases, there was a span of 6 bases. Germline lookup yields CDR1 MDHEN and CDR2 SYDVKM. The CDR3 runs 12 residues. CDR3 nucleotide sequence: TGTGCCAGCAGTTTTGACAGCTATGGCTACACCTTC. Amino acid sequence: CASSFDSYGYTF.

This sequence joins TRBV27 and TRBJ2-7, with 7 bases fitting TRBD1. The CDR3 consists of 14 residues. The germline V gene encodes CDR1 MNHEY and CDR2 SMNVEV (reference sequence). V lost 0 bases to trimming and J lost 9 bases; unmatched junction nucleotides: 8. This CDR3 reads CASSLSPDRVWQYF. CDR3 in DNA: TGTGCCAGCAGTTTATCCCCCGACAGGGTCTGGCAGTACTTC.

V is TRBV3-1 (or the pseudogene TRBV3-2) and J is TRBJ2-7; D may be TRBD2 (7 bases). The V end was cut by 0 bases, the J end by 4 bases, with 13 bases between. The CDR3 runs 15 residues. In germline, CDR1 is LGHDT, CDR2 YNNKEL (reference sequence). The CDR3 nucleotides read TGTGCCAGCAGCCAAGATAGGGGGGGCGCGTACGAGCAGTACTTC. It is translated as CASSQDRGGAYEQYF.

The J gene is TRBJ1-6, the V gene TRBV9; D is possibly TRBD1 (5 bases). Germline loops: CDR1 SGDLS, CDR2 YYNGEE. V lost 1 base and J 0 bases, leaving 11 bases between the germline ends. The CDR3 spans 17 residues. CDR3 sequence reads: CASSVHRSSSYNSPLHF. The CDR3 nucleotides read TGTGCCAGCAGCGTACACAGGTCGAGCTCCTATAATTCACCCCTCCACTTT.